What follows are 19 T cell receptor beta chains derived from one specimen sequenced in a study of T cell responses to AZD1222 COVID-19 vaccine. Clones were read by immunoSEQ multiplex PCR, and TCRdb kept only the in-frame ones, dropping some. Of some 130,000 clones listed, roughly 88% are singletons. Sequencing used peripheral blood, obtained on day 0 of AZD1222 vaccination. The source is an adult in good health.

V gene TRBV30 combines with J gene TRBJ1-6; the D is unclear. V was clipped by 3 bases and J by 0 bases, with 9 bases between them. Per the germline V gene, CDR1 is GTSNPN and CDR2 is SVGIG (reference sequence). The CDR3 totals 15 residues. CDR3 in DNA: TGTGCCTGGAGATCGCGGGCCTCCTATAATTCACCCCTCCACTTT. Encoded protein: CAWRSRASYNSPLHF. Combining the CDR3 with reference TRBV30 and TRBJ1-6 gives the whole variable domain SQTIHQWPATLVQPVGSPLSLECTVEGTSNPNLYWYRQAAGRGLQLLFYSVGIGQISSEVPQNLSASRPQDRQFILSSKKLLLSDSGFYLCAWRSRASYNSPLHFGNGTRLTVT.

The V and J genes are TRBV13 and TRBJ2-1; no reliable D call. With 5 bases removed from V and 5 bases from J, the gap between germline ends came to 13 bases. CDR1 is PRHDT and CDR2 is FYEKMQ in the germline V gene (reference sequence). This CDR3 comprises 14 residues. CDR3 in DNA: TGTGCCAGCAGCCCCCCCGGGTCCCACAATGAGCAGTTCTTC. Translation gives CASSPPGSHNEQFF.

The chain links TRBV2 to TRBJ1-5; D is undetermined. Germline V gene data show CDR1 as SNHLY and CDR2 as FYNNEI. V dropped 10 bases and J dropped 6 bases, with 16 bases sitting between them. The length of the CDR3 is 13 residues. CDR3 sequence (DNA): TGTGCCACTACGGAGGAGGGAGGTCAGCCCCAGCATTTT. This encodes CATTEEGGQPQHF. Supplemented by reference TRBV2 and TRBJ1-5, the full variable domain reads EPEVTQTPSHQVTQMGQEVILRCVPISNHLYFYWYRQILGQKVEFLVSFYNNEISEKSEIFDDQFSVERPDGSNFTLKIRSTKLEDSAMYFCATTEEGGQPQHFGDGTRLSIL.

The V gene is TRBV18, the J gene TRBJ2-1; a possible D gene is TRBD2 (6 bases). CDR1 is KGHSH, CDR2 LQKENI, per germline. V gave up 3 bases and J gave up 2 bases, with 26 bases separating them. There are 20 residues in the CDR3. The CDR3 reads CASSPRTGVADWVAYNEQFF. As DNA, the CDR3 is TGTGCCAGCTCACCGCGGACGGGAGTCGCCGACTGGGTAGCCTACAATGAGCAGTTCTTC.

The chain links TRBV30 to TRBJ1-2; the D is unclear. CDR3 length: 11 amino acids. V dropped 2 bases and J dropped 3 bases, with 4 bases sitting between them. Germline values: CDR1 GTSNPN, CDR2 SVGIG (reference sequence). CDR3 bases: TGTGCCTGGAGTCGTTACTATGGCTACACCTTC. Translation gives CAWSRYYGYTF.

The chain is built from TRBV27 and TRBJ1-5, with a weak D call TRBD1 (5 bases). The CDR3 is made up of 13 amino acids. V was clipped by 4 bases and J by 7 bases, with 11 bases between them. In germline, CDR1 is MNHEY, CDR2 SMNVEV (reference sequence). The CDR3 loop is CASSYGRAQPQHF. CDR3 in DNA: TGTGCCAGCAGTTATGGCAGGGCCCAGCCCCAGCATTTT.

V gene TRBV6-5 combines with J gene TRBJ2-7; D gene unclear. The CDR3 covers 15 residues. Germline V gives CDR1 MNHEY, CDR2 SVGAGI. V was pared by 3 bases and J by 0 bases, with 12 bases between. This CDR3 reads CASSYNSDGSYEQYF. Here the CDR3 DNA reads TGTGCCAGCAGTTATAACTCGGACGGCTCCTACGAGCAGTACTTC.

The chain has TRBV27 and TRBJ2-3, with D possibly being TRBD2 (7 bases). The CDR3 contains 13 residues. CDR1 MNHEY and CDR2 SMNVEV come from the germline V gene (reference sequence). The V gene lost 8 bases and the J gene lost 8 bases, with 17 bases spanning the gap. CDR3 sequence reads: CASGGALQGTQYF. DNA for the CDR3: TGTGCCAGCGGGGGGGCTCTACAGGGTACGCAGTATTTT.

The chain is built from TRBV6-5 and TRBJ1-5; 7 bases map to TRBD1. The CDR3 totals 15 residues. V shed 10 bases, J shed 2 bases, and the junction held 11 bases outside the gene matches. Germline CDR1 and CDR2: MNHEY and SVGAGI. The DNA of the CDR3 is TGTGCCACCTTACCACTCGGACAGGGCAATCAGCCCCAGCATTTT. Encoded protein: CATLPLGQGNQPQHF.

The gene calls are TRBV28 and TRBJ2-5; D ambiguous. V was clipped by 4 bases and J by 4 bases, with 13 bases between them. CDR3 length: 14 amino acids. Looked up from germline, CDR1 is MDHEN and CDR2 is SYDVKM. DNA for the CDR3: TGTGCCAGCAGTTCGTCCGGAGCTGGAGAGACCCAGTACTTC. This encodes CASSSSGAGETQYF.

This clone was detected only once. The chain links TRBV5-6 to TRBJ1-2; tentatively, D is TRBD1 (6 bases). CDR1 and CDR2 (germline): SGHDT, YYEEEE. The CDR3 totals 13 residues. Trimming pared 5 bases from V and 1 base from J, leaving 9 bases between. CDR3 DNA: TGTGCCAGCAGGGACAGTTTTAACTATGGCTACACCTTC. It translates to CASRDSFNYGYTF.

This chain connects TRBV30 to TRBJ2-2, with D perhaps TRBD1 or TRBD2 (5 bases each). Between the trimmed V and J ends, which lost 8 bases and 8 bases, there was a span of 9 bases. CDR1 is GTSNPN and CDR2 is SVGIG in the germline V gene (reference sequence). The CDR3 contains 10 residues. The CDR3 bases are TGTGCCAGAGGGACGGGGGAGCTGTTTTTT. Its translation: CARGTGELFF.

The chain carries TRBV19 and TRBJ2-1, with no clear D. The germline CDR1 and CDR2 sequences are LNHDA and SQIVND (reference sequence). This CDR3 spans 14 amino acids. The V end lost 4 bases, the J end lost 5 bases, and 12 bases lay between the germline ends. DNA of the CDR3: TGTGCCAGTAGTAAATGGGGTGGAAACAATGAGCAGTTCTTC. Residues: CASSKWGGNNEQFF.

The chain is built from TRBV10-3 and TRBJ2-7; D unresolved. Germline values: CDR1 ENHRY, CDR2 SYGVKD. CDR3 size: 12 residues. The germline V and J ends were trimmed by 2 bases and 4 bases, with 6 bases remaining between them. The CDR3 nucleotides are TGTGCCATCAGTGAGGCGGCGTACGAGCAGTACTTC. Amino acids: CAISEAAYEQYF.

The count of this clone is one. The gene calls are TRBV6-2 or TRBV6-3 and TRBJ1-5, with D unresolved. With 1 base removed from V and 5 bases from J, the gap between germline ends came to 15 bases. The CDR3 runs to 16 residues. Germline CDR1 is MNHEY and CDR2 is SVGEGT. In nucleotides, the CDR3 is TGTGCCAGCAGTTACTTTTACCGAGACGGGGATCAGCCCCAGCATTTT. Amino acid sequence: CASSYFYRDGDQPQHF.

The count of this clone is one. The rearrangement uses TRBV10-3 and TRBJ1-5; TRBD1 might be the D (5 bases). The CDR3 spans 12 residues. Germline V gives CDR1 ENHRY, CDR2 SYGVKD. The V gene lost 6 bases and the J gene lost 6 bases, with 9 bases spanning the gap. CDR3 nucleotide sequence: TGTGCCATCAGCAAAGGGGCTCAGCCCCAGCATTTT. It encodes CAISKGAQPQHF.

The chain couples TRBV6-1 to TRBJ1-3, with TRBD1 as a possible D gene (6 bases). CDR1 is MNHNS, CDR2 SASEGT, per germline. The CDR3 spans 14 residues. Trimming pared 3 bases from V and 2 bases from J, leaving 8 bases between. The CDR3 region is CASSDRGPGNTIYF. CDR3 in DNA: TGTGCCAGCAGTGACAGGGGTCCTGGAAACACCATATATTTT.

This chain connects TRBV3-1 (or the pseudogene TRBV3-2) to TRBJ1-6, with D tentatively TRBD1 (6 bases). Germline loops: CDR1 LGHDT, CDR2 YNNKEL (reference sequence). There are 17 residues in the CDR3. Trimming took off 6 bases at V and 10 bases at J, with 25 bases between the two ends. This CDR3 reads CASSLVDRSLIGSPLHF. CDR3 sequence (DNA): TGTGCCAGCAGTCTAGTAGACAGGTCCCTTATTGGGTCACCCCTCCACTTT.

The chain couples TRBV18 to TRBJ1-2; 10 positions agree with TRBD1. This CDR3 spans 14 amino acids. V was clipped by 3 bases and J by 5 bases; unmatched bases: 3. Per germline, CDR1 KGHSH and CDR2 LQKENI. The CDR3 loop is CASSPRGQGYGYTF. The CDR3 nucleotides are TGTGCCAGCTCACCCCGGGGACAGGGGTATGGCTACACCTTC.